One sample yielded the 25 T cell receptor beta chains listed below, sequenced in a study of blood T cell repertoires in COVID-19. The assay was immunoSEQ multiplex PCR, and TCRdb's table has in-frame clones only and misses some. The sample includes hundreds of thousands of clones, more than 80% seen only once; the top ten take around 2%. Material for sequencing was PBMCs or T cells enriched from blood (not recorded which). These receptors all come from a young woman who had recovered from COVID-19.

The chain has TRBV20-1 and TRBJ2-3; D is ambiguous. The CDR3 runs to 10 residues. V lost 5 bases and J lost 6, with 6 bases in between. Germline-derived CDR1 and CDR2 are DFQATT and SNEGSKA (reference sequence). This CDR3 reads CSAEFDTQYF. The CDR3 DNA is TGCAGTGCTGAGTTCGATACGCAGTATTTT.

The chain uses TRBV2 and TRBJ2-2; 10 positions agree with TRBD1. V lost 7 bases to trimming and J lost 4 bases; unmatched junction nucleotides: 6. The CDR3 has 15 residues. Germline V gene lookup returns CDR1 SNHLY and CDR2 FYNNEI. The CDR3: CASTLDRGGTGELFF. DNA of the CDR3: TGTGCCAGCACCCTGGACAGGGGGGGCACCGGGGAGCTGTTTTTT.

CDR3: CASRDSGSRTDTQYF. The CDR3 DNA reads as TGCGCCAGCAGAGACTCGGGGTCCAGGACAGATACGCAGTATTTT. The chain recombines TRBV10-2 with TRBJ2-3; the D gene is possibly TRBD2 (5 bases). V was clipped by 6 bases and J by 3 bases, with 16 bases between them. Germline CDR1 WSHSY, CDR2 SAAADI. The CDR3 is 15 residues long.

V usage is TRBV4-2 and J usage is TRBJ1-1; tentatively, D is TRBD1 (5 bases). Trimming removed 0 bases from V and 4 bases from J, with 12 bases in between. CDR3 length equals 15 residues. Germline CDR1 and CDR2: LGHNA and YNFKEQ. CDR3 sequence: CASSQEEGASTEAFF. The DNA of the CDR3 is TGTGCCAGCAGCCAAGAAGAAGGGGCGAGCACTGAAGCTTTCTTT.

The chain employs TRBV4-1 and TRBJ2-2, with no clear D. Trimming took off 1 base at V and 1 base at J, with 7 bases between the two ends. This CDR3 spans 15 amino acids. Germline V lookup: CDR1 MGHRA, CDR2 YSYEKL. CDR3 residues: CASSQGPRNTGELFF. The CDR3 DNA sequence: TGCGCCAGCAGCCAAGGGCCCCGGAACACCGGGGAGCTGTTTTTT.

The chain uses TRBV7-9 and TRBJ1-2; D is possibly TRBD1 (6 bases). Germline CDR1 is SEHNR and CDR2 is FQNEAQ (reference sequence). V was trimmed by 5 bases and J by 2 bases, leaving 18 bases between them. The length of the CDR3 is 16 residues. CDR3 nucleotide sequence: TGTGCCAGCAGCCCCACCCCCGACAGGACCAACTATGGCTACACCTTC. Translation: CASSPTPDRTNYGYTF.

The genes are TRBV19 and TRBJ1-5; TRBD1 might be the D (5 bases). Germline lookup yields CDR1 LNHDA and CDR2 SQIVND (reference sequence). The CDR3 spans 15 residues. Trimming took 3 bases from V and 4 from J, leaving 13 bases between them. The CDR3 nucleotides are TGTGCCAGTAGTATCAGCAGGGCACTGAATCAGCCCCAGCATTTT. Protein product: CASSISRALNQPQHF.

The V and J genes are TRBV27 and TRBJ2-2; unclear D gene. The germline V and J ends were trimmed by 4 bases and 7 bases, with 7 bases remaining between them. This CDR3 is built from 12 residues. Germline V gene sequence: CDR1 MNHEY, CDR2 SMNVEV (reference sequence). The CDR3 loop is CASSSWSGELFF. The DNA for the CDR3 is TGTGCCAGCAGTTCTTGGAGCGGGGAGCTGTTTTTT.

The chain recombines TRBV7-2 with TRBJ1-4, with D perhaps TRBD1 (5 bases). From germline, CDR1 is SGHTA and CDR2 FQGNSA. V dropped 4 bases and J dropped 8 bases, with 14 bases sitting between them. The CDR3 runs to 14 residues. The CDR3 coding sequence is TGTGCCAGCAGCTCCGACATTGGGGGGGAAAAACTGTTTTTT. Protein sequence: CASSSDIGGEKLFF. Full variable domain (rest looked up from reference TRBV7-2 and TRBJ1-4): GAGVSQSPSNKVTEKGKDVELRCDPISGHTALYWYRQSLGQGLEFLIYFQGNSAPDKSGLPSDRFSAERTGGSVSTLTIQRTQQEDSAVYLCASSSDIGGEKLFFGSGTQLSVL.

This clone appeared once. For the CDR3, the DNA is TGTGCCAGCAGTCCGGGACAGGGTTCCTACACCTTC. The encoded protein is CASSPGQGSYTF. This chain joins TRBV12-3 or TRBV12-4 and TRBJ1-2, with 9 nucleotides matching TRBD1. J was trimmed by 10 bases and V by 5 bases; bases with no gene match: 5. The CDR3 runs to 12 residues.

J is TRBJ2-1 and V is TRBV7-3, with 11 bases lining up with TRBD2. V dropped 2 bases and J dropped 7; count of bases not matched to a gene: 4. CDR1 and CDR2 (germline): SGHTA, FQGTGA. The CDR3 spans 15 residues. In nucleotides, the CDR3 is TGTGCCAGCAGCTTATTGGCTAGCGGGGGGAATGAGCAGTTCTTC. Translation gives CASSLLASGGNEQFF.

This clone was picked up one time. V gene TRBV27 combines with J gene TRBJ1-1; D unclear. The germline CDR1 and CDR2 sequences are MNHEY and SMNVEV (reference sequence). The CDR3 loop spans 14 amino acids. Trimming removed 3 bases from V and 1 base from J, with 9 bases in between. CDR3 sequence reads: CASSFVAGNTEAFF. CDR3 DNA: TGTGCCAGCAGTTTTGTGGCAGGGAACACTGAAGCTTTCTTT.

The sample holds one count of this clone. This rearrangement joins TRBV28 to TRBJ2-7; 10 bases are shared with TRBD1. There are 16 residues in the CDR3. V lost 5 bases, J lost 4 bases, and 11 bases stayed unmatched. Germline V gives CDR1 MDHEN, CDR2 SYDVKM. The CDR3 region has the DNA TGTGCCAGCAGTCGTAATCCGGGACAGGGGTATTACGAGCAGTACTTC. Its protein product is CASSRNPGQGYYEQYF.

V usage is TRBV19 and J usage is TRBJ1-1; a possible D gene is TRBD1 (6 bases). Germline-derived CDR1 and CDR2 are LNHDA and SQIVND (reference sequence). The length of the CDR3 is 13 residues. V lost 11 bases and J 0 bases, leaving 13 bases between the germline ends. The CDR3 bases are TGTGCCGCAGGGGACGGGATGAACACTGAAGCTTTCTTT. It specifies CAAGDGMNTEAFF. Combining the CDR3 with reference TRBV19 and TRBJ1-1 gives the whole variable domain DGGITQSPKYLFRKEGQNVTLSCEQNLNHDAMYWYRQDPGQGLRLIYYSQIVNDFQKGDIAEGYSVSREKKESFPLTVTSAQKNPTAFYLCAAGDGMNTEAFFGQGTRLTVV.

This chain uses TRBV27 with TRBJ1-2; D is ambiguous. Germline loops: CDR1 MNHEY, CDR2 SMNVEV (reference sequence). V was cut by 5 bases and J by 6 bases, with 16 bases left in between. This CDR3 is built from 14 residues. The CDR3 sequence: CASSGRLEGNGYTF. Written as DNA, the CDR3 is TGTGCCAGCAGTGGGAGGCTTGAGGGTAATGGCTACACCTTC.

The chain carries TRBV7-9 and TRBJ1-1; weak D call: TRBD1 (6 bases). Per the germline V gene, CDR1 is SEHNR and CDR2 is FQNEAQ (reference sequence). The CDR3 length is 14 residues. The V end was cut by 5 bases, the J end by 4 bases, with 14 bases between. The CDR3 region is CASSTTGGGTEAFF. CDR3 DNA: TGTGCCAGCAGCACGACAGGTGGGGGCACTGAAGCTTTCTTT.

This sequence joins TRBV5-6 and TRBJ1-2; tentative D call: TRBD1 (5 bases). The CDR3 covers 13 residues. Per germline, CDR1 SGHDT and CDR2 YYEEEE. The V end was cut by 3 bases, the J end by 4 bases, with 10 bases between. DNA of the CDR3: TGTGCCAGCAGCTCCACAGGTTTCTATGGCTACACCTTC. Translation: CASSSTGFYGYTF.

This chain connects TRBV24-1 to TRBJ1-2, with 8 bases that match TRBD1. V was clipped by 10 bases and J by 5 bases; unmatched bases: 2. CDR1 and CDR2 from the germline V gene are KGHDR and SFDVKD. This CDR3 has 11 amino acids. CDR3 bases: TGTGCCACTCGGACAGGGTATGGCTACACCTTC. This gives the protein CATRTGYGYTF.

The J gene is TRBJ1-5, the V gene TRBV6-1; TRBD1 agrees at 11 bases. V lost 0 bases to trimming and J lost 5 bases; unmatched junction nucleotides: 6. Germline lookup yields CDR1 MNHNS and CDR2 SASEGT. This CDR3 spans 17 amino acids. DNA of the CDR3: TGTGCCAGCAGTGAAGCGCTTGGGGACAGGGGGTATCAGCCCCAGCATTTT. As protein: CASSEALGDRGYQPQHF.

V and J are TRBV4-1 and TRBJ2-5, with TRBD2 matching 10 bases. The CDR3 runs 15 residues. The V gene's germline CDR1 is MGHRA and CDR2 YSYEKL. Trimming took 4 bases from V and 4 from J; bases not matched to a gene: 6. This chain's CDR3 is CASSPERGGRETQYF. The CDR3 bases are TGCGCCAGCAGCCCAGAGCGGGGGGGCCGAGAGACCCAGTACTTC.

The chain has TRBV11-2 and TRBJ2-1, with 8 bases that match TRBD2. This CDR3 spans 16 amino acids. V lost 5 bases, J lost 5 bases, and 11 bases stayed unmatched. Looked up from germline, CDR1 is SGHAT and CDR2 is FQNNGV. The CDR3 DNA reads as TGTGCCAGCAGCGCCTATAGCGGGGCCCTTCACAATGAGCAGTTCTTC. Amino acids: CASSAYSGALHNEQFF.

V is TRBV5-1 and J is TRBJ2-7; TRBD1 aligns across 11 bases. J lost 0 bases, V lost 6 bases, and 5 bases had no gene match. Germline V gene data show CDR1 as SGHRS and CDR2 as YFSETQ. This CDR3 is 15 amino acids long. This chain's CDR3 is CASTAGTGGSYEQYF. The CDR3 DNA follows: TGCGCCAGCACCGCCGGGACAGGGGGCTCCTACGAGCAGTACTTC. The entire variable domain, with the rest obtained from reference TRBV5-1 and TRBJ2-7, is as follows: KAGVTQTPRYLIKTRGQQVTLSCSPISGHRSVSWYQQTPGQGLQFLFEYFSETQRNKGNFPGRFSGRQFSNSRSEMNVSTLELGDSALYLCASTAGTGGSYEQYFGPGTRLTVT.

The rearrangement joins TRBV5-1 to TRBJ2-3; D gene ambiguous. CDR3 size: 14 residues. Germline CDR1 and CDR2: SGHRS and YFSETQ. V lost 0 bases to trimming and J lost 2 bases, with 7 bases between them. CDR3 in amino acids: CASSLAELTDTQYF. The CDR3 DNA follows: TGCGCCAGCAGCTTGGCCGAGCTCACAGATACGCAGTATTTT.

This clone has just one count. The rearrangement joins TRBV12-2 to TRBJ2-5; the table's D call of TRBD1 was not tested on the DNA. TRBV12-2 is annotated as a pseudogene. This CDR3 has 15 residues. The DNA for the CDR3 is TGTGCAAGTCGCTCATATCGACAGTACCAAGAGACCCAGTACTTC. Its protein product is CASRSYRQYQETQYF.

With regard to this clone: Other DNA sequences in the same sample also yield this CDR3. This chain connects TRBV5-1 to TRBJ2-3; 7 nucleotides agree with TRBD1. V trimming: 4 bases; J trimming: 3 bases; junction bases outside the gene matches: 8. The CDR3 has 15 amino acids. Germline V gene lookup returns CDR1 SGHRS and CDR2 YFSETQ. CDR3 DNA sequence: TGCGCCAGCAGCCTGGTGGCGGACAGGACAGATACGCAGTATTTT. It encodes CASSLVADRTDTQYF.